This T cell receptor (beta chain) was identified in a study of blood T cell repertoires in COVID-19. Study-level background: Acute and convalescent COVID-19 samples came from the United States, Italy and Spain.

Residents of about two dozen US areas, aged roughly 18 to 95 years, made up the participants. Which cohort a participant joined came from the clinical history participants gave. Per the authors' pipeline: Reference gene primer amplification in the assay estimated nucleated cell counts. The data were produced by immunoSEQ multiplex PCR, yet TCRdb's version contains in-frame clones alone and is incomplete. V and J calls and clone size are those listed in that table; D and trimming were worked out from the DNA. The table has about 230,000 clones, 70% to 90% seen once; the top ten hold roughly 2.3%. Sequences were obtained from PBMCs or T cells enriched from blood (not recorded which). This receptor was taken from a woman aged 35 to 49 with acute COVID-19.

This CDR3 is CASSLAGEGLSNEQFF. CDR3 sequence (DNA): TGCGCCAGCAGCTTGGCCGGGGAGGGTTTATCCAATGAGCAGTTCTTC. The chain employs TRBV5-1 and TRBJ2-1; 7 nucleotides line up with TRBD2. Looked up from germline, CDR1 is SGHRS and CDR2 is YFSETQ. V was clipped by 0 bases and J by 6 bases; unmatched bases: 9. The CDR3 totals 16 residues. The full variable domain, completed using reference TRBV5-1 and TRBJ2-1, is KAGVTQTPRYLIKTRGQQVTLSCSPISGHRSVSWYQQTPGQGLQFLFEYFSETQRNKGNFPGRFSGRQFSNSRSEMNVSTLELGDSALYLCASSLAGEGLSNEQFFGPGTRLTVL.